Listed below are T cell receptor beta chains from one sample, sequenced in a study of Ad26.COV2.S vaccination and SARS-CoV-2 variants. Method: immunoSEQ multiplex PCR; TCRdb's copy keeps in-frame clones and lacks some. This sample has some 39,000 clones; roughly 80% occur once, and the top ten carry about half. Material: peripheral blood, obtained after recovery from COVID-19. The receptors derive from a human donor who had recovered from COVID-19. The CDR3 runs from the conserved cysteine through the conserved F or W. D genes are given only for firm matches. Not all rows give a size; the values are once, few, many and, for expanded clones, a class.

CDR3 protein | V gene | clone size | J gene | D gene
CASSSRTGNTEAFF | TRBV28 | . | TRBJ1-1 | .
CASSVGPDRERGYTF | TRBV9 | . | TRBJ1-2 | TRBD1
CASSPLTINEKLFF | TRBV6-6 | . | TRBJ1-4 | .
CASSRDRGRESPLHF | TRBV18 | . | TRBJ1-6 | TRBD1
CASSLIPTDTEAFF | TRBV27 | . | TRBJ1-1 | .
CASSPGQVVEKLFF | TRBV3-1/TRBV3-2 | once | TRBJ1-4 | TRBD1
CASSRTPEGNYGYTF | TRBV25-1 | . | TRBJ1-2 | .
CASSQGAPGGISNEKLFF | TRBV3-1/TRBV3-2 | medium-sized | TRBJ1-4 | .
CASRIGSNTEAFF | TRBV2 | . | TRBJ1-1 | .
CASSEARAGAEAFF | TRBV6-1 | . | TRBJ1-1 | .
CASSKSSGQYEKLFF | TRBV7-9 | . | TRBJ1-4 | TRBD1
CASSLVTPAGERMNTEAFF | TRBV11-2 | . | TRBJ1-1 | .
CASSLGGDQPQHF | TRBV5-6 | . | TRBJ1-5 | .
CSVVQGNSNQPQHF | TRBV29-1 | . | TRBJ1-5 | TRBD1
CASSESSRNTGELFF | TRBV6-1 | . | TRBJ2-2 | .
CASSPGQIAYGYTF | TRBV27 | . | TRBJ1-2 | .
CASSDFEGEDYGYTF | TRBV6-1 | once | TRBJ1-2 | .
CASSSGHTRALKDYGYTF | TRBV3-1/TRBV3-2 | . | TRBJ1-2 | .
CASSEAFSPEAFF | TRBV6-1 | few | TRBJ1-1 | .
CASSSIAGGSYNEQFF | TRBV5-1 | . | TRBJ2-1 | TRBD2
CASRRTSEAFF | TRBV19 | . | TRBJ1-1 | .
CASSSAGGIALETQYF | TRBV18 | . | TRBJ2-5 | .
CASSQGSDFNLYEQYF | TRBV4-1 | few | TRBJ2-7 | .
CASSRYTGEGNQPQHF | TRBV5-6 | . | TRBJ1-5 | TRBD1
CASTPPRIYNEQFF | TRBV13 | . | TRBJ2-1 | .
CASSLGGGRETQYF | TRBV5-1 | . | TRBJ2-5 | TRBD2
CARSRNTEAFF | TRBV19 | . | TRBJ1-1 | .
CASSVGGTSNNEQFF | TRBV9 | . | TRBJ2-1 | TRBD2
CASSLVRREPLHF | TRBV7-2 | . | TRBJ1-6 | .
CASSWLRGLNEQFF | TRBV18 | . | TRBJ2-1 | .
CASSESRTDYGYTF | TRBV10-2 | . | TRBJ1-2 | .
CASTPGRLNTEAFF | TRBV7-6 | . | TRBJ1-1 | .
CAISERGGLYGYTF | TRBV10-3 | few | TRBJ1-2 | .
CASSIAGGANYGYTF | TRBV19 | . | TRBJ1-2 | .
CASREGRDSRDTEAFF | TRBV25-1 | . | TRBJ1-1 | .
CASSFDTNTMNTEAFF | TRBV6-6 | . | TRBJ1-1 | .
CASSQGATDTQYF | TRBV14 | . | TRBJ2-3 | .
CSVRGSSYNEQFF | TRBV29-1 | medium-sized | TRBJ2-1 | .
CAGLWGNNSPLHF | TRBV30 | few | TRBJ1-6 | .
CASSEMAVETQFF | TRBV6-1 | . | TRBJ2-1 | .
CATSGQGLSNQPQHF | TRBV24-1 | . | TRBJ1-5 | TRBD1
CASSPAYEQYF | TRBV2 | . | TRBJ2-7 | .
CAISPSQETQYF | TRBV10-3 | few | TRBJ2-5 | .
CASSRDSYEQYF | TRBV28 | . | TRBJ2-7 | TRBD1
CASSPPGAGRTEAFF | TRBV18 | . | TRBJ1-1 | .